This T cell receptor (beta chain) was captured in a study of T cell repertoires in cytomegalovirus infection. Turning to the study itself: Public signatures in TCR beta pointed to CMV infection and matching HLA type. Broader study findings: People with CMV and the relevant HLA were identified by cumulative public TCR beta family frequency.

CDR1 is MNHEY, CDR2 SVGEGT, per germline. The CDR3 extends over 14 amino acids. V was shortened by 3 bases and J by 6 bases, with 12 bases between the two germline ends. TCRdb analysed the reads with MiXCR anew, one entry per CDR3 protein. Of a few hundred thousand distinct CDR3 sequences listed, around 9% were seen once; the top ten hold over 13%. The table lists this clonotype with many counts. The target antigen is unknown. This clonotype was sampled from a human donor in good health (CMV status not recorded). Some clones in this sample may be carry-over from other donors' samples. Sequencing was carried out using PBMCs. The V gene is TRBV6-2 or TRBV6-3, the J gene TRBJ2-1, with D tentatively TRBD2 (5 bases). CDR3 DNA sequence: TGTGCCAGCAGTTATCGGGGTTTCGGCAATGAGCAGTTCTTC. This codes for CASSYRGFGNEQFF.